One sample yielded the 25 T cell receptor beta chains listed below, sequenced in a study of CD8 T cells in ankylosing spondylitis. TCRdb called the 5' RACE reads again in MiXCR, with one record for every CDR3 protein. The table lists around 300,000 distinct CDR3 sequences, roughly 12% of them singletons. The sequencing input was blood, either unsorted or a sorted T cell fraction (not recorded which). The receptors shown here come from a female donor with ankylosing spondylitis or in good health (not recorded which).

This clonotype came up many times. The chain uses TRBV5-1 and TRBJ1-1; TRBD1 matches at 7 bases. Germline trimming cut 4 bases from V and 2 bases from J; bases unmatched to any gene: 8. This CDR3 comprises 15 residues. CDR1 and CDR2 (germline): SGHRS, YFSETQ. CDR3 loop: CASSPLGTANTEAFF. In nucleotides, the CDR3 is TGCGCCAGCAGCCCGTTAGGGACAGCTAACACTGAAGCTTTCTTT.

For the CDR3, the DNA is TGCGCCAGCAGCGCTAGCGGGGACAGAAATGAGCAGTTCTTC. It is translated as CASSASGDRNEQFF. The chain combines TRBV5-1 with TRBJ2-1; 9 bases are shared with TRBD2. This CDR3 spans 14 amino acids. Losses at the gene ends were 4 bases for V and 7 bases for J; bases not matched to a gene: 6. Germline V gene lookup returns CDR1 SGHRS and CDR2 YFSETQ. Using reference TRBV5-1 and TRBJ2-1 for the parts outside the CDR3, the full variable domain is KAGVTQTPRYLIKTRGQQVTLSCSPISGHRSVSWYQQTPGQGLQFLFEYFSETQRNKGNFPGRFSGRQFSNSRSEMNVSTLELGDSALYLCASSASGDRNEQFFGPGTRLTVL.

In this sample, this clonotype turned up many times. The genes are TRBV5-1 and TRBJ2-1, with 10 bases aligning to TRBD2. The CDR3 spans 17 residues. The germline V gene encodes CDR1 SGHRS and CDR2 YFSETQ. After removal of 0 bases from V and 4 bases from J, the junction contained 7 bases not matched to a gene. The CDR3 DNA is TGCGCCAGCAGCTTGGCGGGGGGGACTAGCGCATACAATGAGCAGTTCTTC. Translating it yields CASSLAGGTSAYNEQFF.

Comment on this clonotype: A much larger clone is a single base away; this may be a read error. CDR3 in amino acids: CASRDRLNIGELFF. The DNA for the CDR3 is TGTGCCAGCAGGGACAGGTTGAACATCGGGGAGCTGTTTTTT. The J gene is TRBJ2-2, the V gene TRBV12-3 or TRBV12-4; 7 bases are a match to TRBD1. CDR3 length equals 14 residues.

V gene TRBV28 combines with J gene TRBJ1-1; TRBD1 matches at 9 bases. CDR3 length: 15 amino acids. Germline lookup yields CDR1 MDHEN and CDR2 SYDVKM. Trimming took 6 bases from V and 9 from J; bases not matched to a gene: 14. In DNA, the CDR3 is TGTGCCAGCAGCCCGCCACAGGGGGCGATATTGAAAGCTTTCTTT. Translation: CASSPPQGAILKAFF.

This clonotype was observed at least ten times. The DNA for the CDR3 is TGTGCCAGCAATCCCGTCGGGACAGTAACCTACGAGCAGTACTTC. It is translated as CASNPVGTVTYEQYF. The chain is built from TRBV28 and TRBJ2-7; 7 positions match TRBD1. This CDR3 is 15 amino acids long. Trimming cost V 7 bases and J 2 bases; bases outside gene matches: 11. The germline V gene encodes CDR1 MDHEN and CDR2 SYDVKM.

This clonotype showed up many times. The chain employs TRBV5-1 and TRBJ2-1, with 10 bases matching TRBD2. The ends lost 2 bases at V and 9 bases at J; junction bases unmatched: 8. This CDR3 has 15 amino acids. Germline CDR1 is SGHRS and CDR2 is YFSETQ. The chain's CDR3 is CASSLNLAGVSEQFF. The CDR3 coding sequence is TGCGCCAGCAGCTTAAATCTAGCGGGGGTTAGTGAGCAGTTCTTC.

This clonotype was detected many times. The J gene is TRBJ1-2, the V gene TRBV5-1; D unclear. Germline lookup yields CDR1 SGHRS and CDR2 YFSETQ. Trimming stripped 0 bases from V and 10 bases from J, with 16 bases between. The CDR3 covers 14 residues. The chain's CDR3 is CASSLEERPAIYTF. The CDR3 nucleotides read TGCGCCAGCAGCTTGGAGGAGCGGCCGGCAATCTACACCTTC.

This clonotype was observed many times. The chain has TRBV6-5 and TRBJ2-3, with D maybe TRBD2 (6 bases). The germline V gene encodes CDR1 MNHEY and CDR2 SVGAGI. The ends were cut back, 6 bases at V and 0 bases at J, with 10 bases in the middle. The CDR3 totals 14 residues. The CDR3 region is CASRLAVSTDTQYF. DNA of the CDR3: TGTGCCAGCAGGTTAGCGGTTAGCACAGATACGCAGTATTTT.

The genes are TRBV28 and TRBJ2-1; D is undetermined. V was cut by 7 bases and J by 2 bases, with 12 bases left in between. The V gene's germline CDR1 is MDHEN and CDR2 SYDVKM. The CDR3 consists of 14 residues. The DNA for the CDR3 is TGTGCCAGCACCCTGGGCGGAACCTACAATGAGCAGTTCTTC. Residues: CASTLGGTYNEQFF.

This clonotype was observed a few times. The chain combines TRBV3-1 with TRBJ1-2, with 7 bases that match TRBD1. After removal of 2 bases from V and 4 bases from J, the junction contained 16 bases not matched to a gene. CDR1 is LGHDT and CDR2 is YNNKEL in the germline V gene (reference sequence). This CDR3 has 18 residues. The CDR3 DNA is TGTGCCAGCAGCCAACCTCGCGGATCGCAGGGGGTAGGCTATGGCTACACCTTC. It encodes CASSQPRGSQGVGYGYTF.

This clonotype was counted only a few times. The chain links TRBV5-5 to TRBJ1-4; D perhaps matches TRBD1 (5 bases). The CDR3 contains 17 residues. V gave up 2 bases and J gave up 3 bases, with 17 bases separating them. In germline, CDR1 is SGHKS, CDR2 YYEKEE (reference sequence). Here the CDR3 DNA reads TGTGCCAGCAGCTTTCAGGCAACGGGACCTTCTAATGAAAAACTGTTTTTT. Its translation: CASSFQATGPSNEKLFF.

This clonotype was picked up a small number of times. The chain joins TRBV7-2 to TRBJ2-7, with a tentative D call TRBD2 (6 bases). The V and J ends lost 4 bases and 6 bases respectively, with 16 bases between them. There are 14 residues in the CDR3. In germline, CDR1 is SGHTA, CDR2 FQGNSA. The CDR3 bases are TGTGCCAGCAGCTCTGAGACTAGTCTAGCCGAGCAGTACTTC. Translating gives CASSSETSLAEQYF.

This clonotype was seen ten or more times. The V and J genes are TRBV25-1 and TRBJ1-2; 7 bases map to TRBD1. The CDR3 is made up of 19 amino acids. Per germline, CDR1 MGHDK and CDR2 SYGVNS. Unmatched junction bases numbered 18, after V lost 1 base and J lost 4 bases. CDR3 in DNA: TGTGCCAGCAGTGAATCTGTGGGGACGACAGGGAGTTTCGCCTATGGCTACACCTTC. Amino acids: CASSESVGTTGSFAYGYTF.

This clonotype was seen a few times. The chain joins TRBV28 to TRBJ2-7; 11 nucleotides match TRBD2. J was trimmed by 0 bases and V by 7 bases; bases with no gene match: 5. This CDR3 has 15 residues. Germline V gives CDR1 MDHEN, CDR2 SYDVKM. The CDR3 DNA sequence: TGTGCCAGCAAAAGACTAGCGGGGAGCTCCTACGAGCAGTACTTC. It specifies CASKRLAGSSYEQYF.

This chain connects TRBV7-2 to TRBJ1-2, with D uncertain. The CDR3 covers 13 residues. CDR1 is SGHTA, CDR2 FQGNSA, per germline. Deletions cut 5 bases from V and 9 bases from J, with 16 bases between. Here the CDR3 DNA reads TGTGCCAGCAGCCCCTCCTGGGCGCATAGCTACACCTTC. Its translation is CASSPSWAHSYTF.

In this sample, this clonotype turned up many times. V is TRBV20-1 and J is TRBJ1-4; 8 positions agree with TRBD1. Trimming took 6 bases from V and 7 from J; bases not matched to a gene: 4. CDR3 size: 12 residues. Germline V gene data show CDR1 as DFQATT and CDR2 as SNEGSKA (reference sequence). This chain's CDR3 is CSAPDRVEKLFF. The CDR3 DNA is TGCAGTGCCCCGGACAGGGTTGAAAAACTGTTTTTT.

This clonotype was detected many times. This chain joins TRBV6-1 and TRBJ2-1; the match to TRBD2 covers 11 bases. The V segment lost 6 bases and the J segment 0 bases; nucleotides outside the gene matches: 10. Germline CDR1 is MNHNS and CDR2 is SASEGT. The CDR3 runs to 18 residues. The CDR3 DNA follows: TGTGCCAGCAGCCCTCTAGCGGGGGGCCTCAGCTCCTACAATGAGCAGTTCTTC. Translating gives CASSPLAGGLSSYNEQFF.

This clonotype was seen at least ten times. V usage is TRBV7-2 and J usage is TRBJ1-5, with D unclear. Trimming left V 5 bases short and J 0 bases short, with 5 bases between. The CDR3 has 13 residues. Germline V gene sequence: CDR1 SGHTA, CDR2 FQGNSA. The CDR3: CASSEASNQPQHF. The CDR3 region has the DNA TGTGCCAGCAGCGAGGCTAGCAATCAGCCCCAGCATTTT. Full variable domain (rest looked up from reference TRBV7-2 and TRBJ1-5): GAGVSQSPSNKVTEKGKDVELRCDPISGHTALYWYRQSLGQGLEFLIYFQGNSAPDKSGLPSDRFSAERTGGSVSTLTIQRTQQEDSAVYLCASSEASNQPQHFGDGTRLSIL.

This clonotype was counted between two and nine times. The rearrangement uses TRBV27 and TRBJ2-7; D might be TRBD2 (6 bases). Trimming took off 3 bases at V and 0 bases at J, with 15 bases between the two ends. CDR3 length equals 16 residues. The germline V gene encodes CDR1 MNHEY and CDR2 SMNVEV (reference sequence). CDR3 amino acids: CASSFQGLASSYEQYF. The DNA for the CDR3 is TGTGCCAGCAGTTTCCAGGGACTTGCGAGCTCCTACGAGCAGTACTTC.

This chain connects TRBV3-1 to TRBJ2-7, with 7 bases lining up with TRBD2. Unmatched junction bases numbered 7, after V lost 1 base and J lost 7 bases. The CDR3 totals 14 residues. Germline-derived CDR1 and CDR2 are LGHDT and YNNKEL (reference sequence). The CDR3 sequence: CASSQVNAGREQYF. The CDR3 bases are TGTGCCAGCAGCCAAGTCAACGCCGGGAGGGAGCAGTACTTC.

This clonotype occurred many times. The chain employs TRBV4-1 and TRBJ2-3; perhaps TRBD2 as D (6 bases). CDR3 size: 15 residues. Germline assignment: CDR1 MGHRA and CDR2 YSYEKL. V was pared by 4 bases and J by 8 bases, with 19 bases between. CDR3 region: CASSLGGAYPATQYF. CDR3 DNA: TGCGCCAGCAGCCTCGGCGGGGCATACCCAGCTACGCAGTATTTT.

Many counts were recorded for this clonotype. This chain uses TRBV5-1 with TRBJ2-1; D ambiguous. The V end lost 0 bases, the J end lost 2 bases, and 15 bases lay between the germline ends. The CDR3 has 17 residues. The germline V gene has CDR1 SGHRS and CDR2 YFSETQ. The CDR3 sequence: CASSLAPFKYTYNEQFF. CDR3 DNA sequence: TGCGCCAGCAGCTTGGCGCCCTTTAAATATACCTACAATGAGCAGTTCTTC.

This clonotype was counted many times. The chain couples TRBV5-1 to TRBJ1-1; 8 bases are shared with TRBD1. Trimming at V came to 0 bases and at J to 1 base, leaving 2 bases not matched to a gene. Germline V CDR1 and CDR2: SGHRS, YFSETQ. The CDR3 runs 15 residues. CDR3: CASSLGGTGNTEAFF. The CDR3 nucleotides are TGCGCCAGCAGCTTGGGTGGGACAGGGAACACTGAAGCTTTCTTT.

J is TRBJ2-1 and V is TRBV20-1; TRBD2 might be the D (5 bases). Trimming removed 3 bases from V and 8 bases from J, with 11 bases in between. The CDR3 length is 12 residues. CDR1 and CDR2 from the germline V gene are DFQATT and SNEGSKA (reference sequence). CDR3 sequence reads: CSASGLRDEQFF. The CDR3 region has the DNA TGCAGTGCTAGCGGGTTGAGGGATGAGCAGTTCTTC.